A single sample gave rise to the 29 T cell receptor beta chains below, sequenced in a study of T cell responses to AZD1222 COVID-19 vaccine. Generated by immunoSEQ multiplex PCR, the TCRdb table keeps only in-frame clones and is missing some. The sample gives 90,000 to 120,000 clones, 70% to 90% of which show up once; less than 6% is in the top ten. Sequencing used peripheral blood, obtained 28 days after the second AZD1222 dose. Receptors originate from an adult who received the AZD1222 COVID-19 vaccine.

This sequence joins TRBV24-1 and TRBJ2-3; 10 bases map to TRBD1. With 4 bases clipped from V and 3 bases from J, the junction kept 3 bases outside the gene matches. The CDR3 sequence is 15 residues long. CDR1 is KGHDR and CDR2 is SFDVKD in the germline V gene. In nucleotides, the CDR3 is TGTGCCACCAGTGACCCGGGACAGGGGACAGATACGCAGTATTTT. This translates into CATSDPGQGTDTQYF.

The rearrangement joins TRBV30 to TRBJ1-4, with TRBD1 as a possible D gene (6 bases). V was cut by 1 base and J by 0 bases, with 12 bases left in between. From germline, CDR1 is GTSNPN and CDR2 SVGIG (reference sequence). The CDR3 covers 16 residues. DNA for the CDR3: TGTGCCTGGAGTGCAGGACAGAGCGCAACTAATGAAAAACTGTTTTTT. It codes for CAWSAGQSATNEKLFF.

The chain couples TRBV19 to TRBJ2-7; TRBD1 matches 10 bases. The CDR3 loop spans 14 amino acids. Germline V gene sequence: CDR1 LNHDA, CDR2 SQIVND (reference sequence). V shed 5 bases, J shed 3 bases, and the junction held 4 bases outside the gene matches. CDR3 region: CASSPGTGDYEQYF. The CDR3 bases are TGTGCCAGTAGTCCTGGGACAGGGGACTACGAGCAGTACTTC.

V gene TRBV5-4 combines with J gene TRBJ1-2, with no clear D. The CDR3 is made up of 12 amino acids. Germline-derived CDR1 and CDR2 are SGHNT and YYREEE (reference sequence). Trimming took 2 bases from V and 10 from J, leaving 12 bases between them. CDR3 loop: CASSFQEGVYTF. Written as DNA, the CDR3 is TGTGCCAGCAGCTTTCAAGAGGGTGTCTACACCTTC. Complete variable domain (other parts from reference TRBV5-4 and TRBJ1-2): ETGVTQSPTHLIKTRGQQVTLRCSSQSGHNTVSWYQQALGQGPQFIFQYYREEENGRGNFPPRFSGLQFPNYSSELNVNALELDDSALYLCASSFQEGVYTFGSGTRLTVV.

The chain couples TRBV5-6 to TRBJ1-4, with D tentatively TRBD1 (6 bases). Trimming cost V 0 bases and J 8 bases, with 17 bases left between them. Germline CDR1 SGHDT, CDR2 YYEEEE. The CDR3 runs 16 residues. CDR3 protein: CASSLAVMGAGEKLFF. In DNA, the CDR3 is TGTGCCAGCAGCTTGGCCGTGATGGGGGCAGGAGAAAAACTGTTTTTT.

The chain recombines TRBV4-2 with TRBJ2-1; no clear D. Per germline, CDR1 LGHNA and CDR2 YNFKEQ. Trimming removed 1 base at V and 8 bases at J, with 12 bases between. The CDR3 is made up of 14 amino acids. The CDR3 DNA is TGTGCCAGCAGCCAAGCATTGGATGGGCATGAGCAGTTCTTC. Its translation: CASSQALDGHEQFF.

This rearrangement joins TRBV10-2 to TRBJ2-7, with a tentative D call TRBD1 (6 bases). The CDR3 extends over 13 amino acids. V lost 4 bases to trimming and J lost 3 bases, with 10 bases between them. The germline V gene has CDR1 WSHSY and CDR2 SAAADI. The CDR3 DNA reads as TGCGCCAGCAGTGTTGGACAGATCTACGAGCAGTACTTC. Translation: CASSVGQIYEQYF.

The J gene is TRBJ1-5, the V gene TRBV2, with 10 bases lining up with TRBD1. Per the germline V gene, CDR1 is SNHLY and CDR2 is FYNNEI. This CDR3 is 16 amino acids long. The junction had 7 bases not matched to a gene; V was cut back by 5 bases and J by 3 bases. The CDR3 loop is CASSLGGQGVNQPQHF. The CDR3 DNA is TGTGCCAGCAGTCTGGGTGGACAGGGGGTCAATCAGCCCCAGCATTTT.

The chain is built from TRBV12-3 or TRBV12-4 and TRBJ2-3, with D tentatively TRBD2 (6 bases). The CDR3 length is 12 residues. V lost 7 bases and J 6 bases, leaving 11 bases between the germline ends. CDR3 coding DNA: TGTGCCAGCAAGTTTGGGAGGGATACGCAGTATTTT. Its protein product is CASKFGRDTQYF.

Comment on this clone: Other DNA sequences from this sample encode an identical CDR3 as well. This chain links TRBV6-5 with TRBJ1-6; TRBD1 is a possible D gene (6 bases). The CDR3 loop spans 15 amino acids. Trimming removed 0 bases at V and 9 bases at J, with 12 bases between. Germline V CDR1 and CDR2: MNHEY, SVGAGI. The CDR3 spells CASSYSGQGSSPLHF. The CDR3 DNA reads TGTGCCAGCAGTTACTCGGGCCAGGGGAGTTCACCCCTCCACTTT.

The rearrangement joins TRBV6-1 to TRBJ1-5, with TRBD1 matching 8 bases. This CDR3 contains 16 residues. Germline V CDR1 and CDR2: MNHNS, SASEGT. V dropped 2 bases and J dropped 3; count of bases not matched to a gene: 6. CDR3 loop: CASSEQGARVNQPQHF. In nucleotides, the CDR3 is TGTGCCAGCAGTGAACAGGGGGCGCGGGTCAATCAGCCCCAGCATTTT.

The chain has TRBV30 and TRBJ1-4; D not resolved. V lost 4 bases to trimming and J lost 2 bases, with 2 bases between them. Germline loops: CDR1 GTSNPN, CDR2 SVGIG (reference sequence). The CDR3 is made up of 11 amino acids. The CDR3 region is CAWTTNEKLFF. CDR3 in DNA: TGTGCCTGGACCACTAATGAAAAACTGTTTTTT.

This clone has just one count. Within the sample, other DNA sequences also encode this same CDR3. The chain combines TRBV7-2 with TRBJ1-2; D is unresolved. V lost 1 base and J lost 8, with 8 bases in between. Germline values: CDR1 SGHTA, CDR2 FQGNSA. CDR3 length equals 12 residues. The CDR3 DNA reads TGTGCCAGCAGCTTAGGGGGAGGAGGCTACACCTTC. This encodes CASSLGGGGYTF.

V and J are TRBV13 and TRBJ2-3, with TRBD1 matching over 9 bases. Germline V CDR1 and CDR2: PRHDT, FYEKMQ (reference sequence). J gave up 1 base and V 5 bases, and 4 bases lay outside the gene matches. CDR3 length equals 15 residues. The CDR3 reads CASSPRTGGTDTQYF. The CDR3 DNA is TGTGCCAGCAGCCCCCGGACAGGGGGCACAGATACGCAGTATTTT.

The chain combines TRBV28 with TRBJ1-2; 7 bases map to TRBD1. The germline V gene has CDR1 MDHEN and CDR2 SYDVKM. This CDR3 has 13 amino acids. V was clipped by 6 bases and J by 2 bases; unmatched bases: 3. Here the CDR3 reads CASRRDRNYGYTF. The CDR3 DNA reads as TGTGCCAGCAGAAGGGACAGAAACTATGGCTACACCTTC.

The chain carries TRBV5-1 and TRBJ1-4; possible D gene TRBD1, 6 bases. The germline V gene encodes CDR1 SGHRS and CDR2 YFSETQ. The CDR3 spans 15 residues. V lost 4 bases and J lost 0, with 10 bases in between. CDR3: CASSRDTATNEKLFF. The CDR3 coding sequence is TGCGCCAGCAGCCGGGACACTGCAACTAATGAAAAACTGTTTTTT.

The chain combines TRBV28 with TRBJ1-2, with 8 bases fitting TRBD1. The junction had 9 bases not matched to a gene; V was cut back by 5 bases and J by 7 bases. Germline values: CDR1 MDHEN, CDR2 SYDVKM. This CDR3 comprises 14 residues. The CDR3 is CASSDAPGGTGYTF. In nucleotides, the CDR3 is TGTGCCAGCAGTGACGCCCCAGGGGGCACTGGCTACACCTTC.

V is TRBV5-4 and J is TRBJ2-5; 9 positions agree with TRBD1. The germline gives CDR1 SGHNT, CDR2 YYREEE (reference sequence). With V trimmed by 4 bases and J by 2 bases, 9 bases remained unmatched. The CDR3 extends over 16 amino acids. The CDR3 DNA sequence: TGTGCCAGCAGCCGGGGATCCGGACAGGGGCAAGAGACCCAGTACTTC. It codes for CASSRGSGQGQETQYF.

This clone was seen only once. The chain joins TRBV5-1 to TRBJ1-5; possible D gene TRBD1, 6 bases. The germline V gene encodes CDR1 SGHRS and CDR2 YFSETQ. The CDR3 runs to 15 residues. V lost 0 bases, J lost 0 bases, and 7 bases lay in between. This CDR3 is CASSLGGGSNQPQHF. The CDR3 DNA is TGCGCCAGCAGCTTGGGAGGGGGTAGCAATCAGCCCCAGCATTTT. The full variable domain, its missing parts supplied by reference TRBV5-1 and TRBJ1-5, is KAGVTQTPRYLIKTRGQQVTLSCSPISGHRSVSWYQQTPGQGLQFLFEYFSETQRNKGNFPGRFSGRQFSNSRSEMNVSTLELGDSALYLCASSLGGGSNQPQHFGDGTRLSIL.

The genes are TRBV24-1 and TRBJ1-5; 9 positions match TRBD1. The CDR3 contains 15 residues. Germline CDR1 KGHDR, CDR2 SFDVKD. The trim removed 4 bases at V and 5 bases at J, leaving 5 bases unmatched. The chain's CDR3 is CATSEPGQGYQPQHF. The CDR3 DNA reads TGTGCCACCAGTGAACCGGGACAGGGCTATCAGCCCCAGCATTTT.

This clone came up a few times. The chain has TRBV5-1 and TRBJ2-2; 10 nucleotides agree with TRBD2. Germline-derived CDR1 and CDR2 are SGHRS and YFSETQ. The CDR3 is made up of 15 amino acids. V lost 4 bases to trimming and J lost 5 bases; unmatched junction nucleotides: 5. CDR3 sequence (DNA): TGCGCCAGCAGCCCCAGCGGGGGGGCAACCGGGGAGCTGTTTTTT. It encodes CASSPSGGATGELFF. The full variable domain, in which reference TRBV5-1 and TRBJ2-2 provide the parts outside the CDR3, is KAGVTQTPRYLIKTRGQQVTLSCSPISGHRSVSWYQQTPGQGLQFLFEYFSETQRNKGNFPGRFSGRQFSNSRSEMNVSTLELGDSALYLCASSPSGGATGELFFGEGSRLTVL.

On this clone: The same CDR3 arises from other DNA sequences in this sample as well. The V gene is TRBV11-2, the J gene TRBJ2-7, with D unresolved. CDR1 and CDR2 from the germline V gene are SGHAT and FQNNGV. This CDR3 has 13 amino acids. The V end lost 1 base, the J end lost 1 base, and 5 bases lay between the germline ends. For the CDR3, the DNA is TGTGCCAGCAGCTTAGGATCTTCCTACGAGCAGTACTTC. This encodes CASSLGSSYEQYF. The whole variable domain, filled in from reference TRBV11-2 and TRBJ2-7, reads EAGVAQSPRYKIIEKRQSVAFWCNPISGHATLYWYQQILGQGPKLLIQFQNNGVVDDSQLPKDRFSAERLKGVDSTLKIQPAKLEDSAVYLCASSLGSSYEQYFGPGTRLTVT.

The chain joins TRBV3-1 (or the pseudogene TRBV3-2) to TRBJ2-5; 11 positions match TRBD1. CDR1 and CDR2 from the germline V gene are LGHDT and YNNKEL (reference sequence). V lost 4 bases to trimming and J lost 2 bases; unmatched junction nucleotides: 3. The CDR3 is 15 residues long. CDR3 loop: CASSPRDRGQETQYF. DNA for the CDR3: TGTGCCAGCAGCCCCCGGGACAGGGGGCAAGAGACCCAGTACTTC.

This chain uses TRBV5-1 with TRBJ1-1; D perhaps matches TRBD1 (5 bases). This CDR3 spans 17 amino acids. Trimming stripped 0 bases from V and 0 bases from J, with 15 bases between. Germline values: CDR1 SGHRS, CDR2 YFSETQ. The CDR3: CASSLGLLGAVNTEAFF. Here the CDR3 DNA reads TGCGCCAGCAGCTTGGGTTTGTTAGGGGCCGTGAACACTGAAGCTTTCTTT.

The CDR3 reads CASSLSQGGGYTF. CDR3 DNA: TGTGCCAGCAGTTTGAGTCAGGGGGGTGGCTACACCTTC. This chain joins TRBV27 and TRBJ1-2, with 7 bases that match TRBD1. The CDR3 runs to 13 residues. With V trimmed by 3 bases and J by 7 bases, 5 bases remained unmatched. From germline, CDR1 is MNHEY and CDR2 SMNVEV (reference sequence).

The DNA for the CDR3 is TGTGCCAGCAGTTTATTCGGGGGGCGAACCGCGAACACCGGGGAGCTGTTTTTT. Translation: CASSLFGGRTANTGELFF. V and J are TRBV27 and TRBJ2-2, with D perhaps TRBD2 (7 bases). The CDR3 spans 18 residues. Germline V gene lookup returns CDR1 MNHEY and CDR2 SMNVEV (reference sequence). V dropped 1 base and J dropped 0 bases, with 15 bases sitting between them.

This clone has just one count. This rearrangement joins TRBV5-1 to TRBJ2-3, with D perhaps TRBD2 (6 bases). This CDR3 is built from 14 residues. From germline, CDR1 is SGHRS and CDR2 YFSETQ. The ends were cut back, 0 bases at V and 6 bases at J, with 11 bases in the middle. CDR3 region: CASSLAGRGDTQYF. Here the CDR3 DNA reads TGCGCCAGCAGCTTGGCGGGACGGGGGGATACGCAGTATTTT. Complete variable domain (other parts from reference TRBV5-1 and TRBJ2-3): KAGVTQTPRYLIKTRGQQVTLSCSPISGHRSVSWYQQTPGQGLQFLFEYFSETQRNKGNFPGRFSGRQFSNSRSEMNVSTLELGDSALYLCASSLAGRGDTQYFGPGTRLTVL.

A note on this clone: Other DNA sequences within the sample encode an identical CDR3. CDR3 sequence: CASSPGQASNQPQHF. CDR3 coding DNA: TGCGCCAGCAGCCCGGGACAGGCGAGCAATCAGCCCCAGCATTTT. The chain recombines TRBV5-1 with TRBJ1-5, with 8 bases lining up with TRBD1. The J segment lost 1 base and the V segment lost 4 bases, leaving 4 bases of the junction unmatched. This CDR3 is 15 amino acids long. The germline CDR1 and CDR2 sequences are SGHRS and YFSETQ.

The V gene is TRBV7-2, the J gene TRBJ2-5, with 8 bases that match TRBD2. Germline lookup yields CDR1 SGHTA and CDR2 FQGNSA. V lost 6 bases to trimming and J lost 2 bases; unmatched junction nucleotides: 11. This CDR3 spans 16 amino acids. Here the CDR3 reads CASSPPGLAEQETQYF. The DNA for the CDR3 is TGTGCCAGCAGTCCACCCGGACTAGCTGAACAAGAGACCCAGTACTTC.